This T cell receptor beta chain stems from a study of post-analysis software for immune sequencing data. Study conclusions and caveats: Five TRBV segments, including TRBV5-6, TRBV5-1 and TRBV20-1, were more frequent in patients than controls. Relative to controls, patients with multiple sclerosis showed significantly lower normalized Chao1 diversity.

The library was made from cDNA and included unique molecular identifiers. TCRdb itself ran the PCR reads through MiXCR, one entry per CDR3 protein. The table lists some 450,000 distinct CDR3 sequences, less than 45% of them singletons. V was clipped by 7 bases and J by 2 bases, with 12 bases between them. The CDR3 has 13 residues. The germline V gene encodes CDR1 MNHNS and CDR2 SASEGT. This clonotype was seen only a few times. Its cognate antigen is unknown. Input material: blood. The origin of this receptor is a girl aged 10 to 17 with multiple sclerosis. The chain combines TRBV6-1 with TRBJ2-7; tentative D call: TRBD1 (6 bases). This CDR3 reads CASNRDTTYEQYF. DNA of the CDR3: TGTGCCAGCAACCGGGACACAACCTACGAGCAGTACTTC.